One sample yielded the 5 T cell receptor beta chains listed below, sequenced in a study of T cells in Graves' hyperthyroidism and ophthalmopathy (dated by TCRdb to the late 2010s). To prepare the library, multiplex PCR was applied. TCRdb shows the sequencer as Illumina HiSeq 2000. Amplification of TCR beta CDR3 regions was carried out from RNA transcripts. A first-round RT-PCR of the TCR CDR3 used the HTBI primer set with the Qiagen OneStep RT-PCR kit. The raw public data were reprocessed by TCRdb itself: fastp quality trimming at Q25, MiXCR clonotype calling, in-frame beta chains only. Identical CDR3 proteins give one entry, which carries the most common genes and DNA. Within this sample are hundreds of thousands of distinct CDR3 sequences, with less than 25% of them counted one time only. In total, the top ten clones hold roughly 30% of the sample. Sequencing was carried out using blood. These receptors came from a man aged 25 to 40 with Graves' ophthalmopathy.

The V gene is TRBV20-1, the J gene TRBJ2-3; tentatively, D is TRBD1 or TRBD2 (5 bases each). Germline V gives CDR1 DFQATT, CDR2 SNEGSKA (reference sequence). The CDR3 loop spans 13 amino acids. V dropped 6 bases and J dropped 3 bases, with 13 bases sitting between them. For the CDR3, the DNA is TGCAGTGCCCAGACAGCGGAGACAGATACGCAGTATTTT. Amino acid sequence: CSAQTAETDTQYF.

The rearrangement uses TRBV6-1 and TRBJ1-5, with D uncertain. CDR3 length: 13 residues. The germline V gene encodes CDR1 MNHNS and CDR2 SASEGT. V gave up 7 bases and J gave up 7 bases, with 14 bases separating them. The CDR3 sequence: CASTYGQAQPQHF. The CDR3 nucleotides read TGTGCCAGCACCTACGGGCAGGCGCAGCCCCAGCATTTT.

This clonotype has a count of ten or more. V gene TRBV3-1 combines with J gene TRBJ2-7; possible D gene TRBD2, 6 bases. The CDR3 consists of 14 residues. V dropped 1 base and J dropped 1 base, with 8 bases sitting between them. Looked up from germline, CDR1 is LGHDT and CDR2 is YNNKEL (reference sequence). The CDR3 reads CASSQVRGSYEQYF. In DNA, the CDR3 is TGTGCCAGCAGCCAAGTCCGGGGGTCCTACGAGCAGTACTTC.

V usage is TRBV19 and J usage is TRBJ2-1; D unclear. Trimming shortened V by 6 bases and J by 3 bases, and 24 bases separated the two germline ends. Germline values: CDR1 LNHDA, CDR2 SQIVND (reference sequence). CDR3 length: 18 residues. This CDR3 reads CASSPQPSYNPYYNEQFF. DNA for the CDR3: TGTGCCAGTAGCCCACAACCGTCGTACAACCCTTACTACAATGAGCAGTTCTTC.

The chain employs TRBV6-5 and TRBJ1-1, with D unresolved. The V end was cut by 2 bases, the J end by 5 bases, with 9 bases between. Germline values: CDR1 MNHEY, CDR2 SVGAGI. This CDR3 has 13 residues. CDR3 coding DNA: TGTGCCAGCAGTTACGGGGTAGGGACTGAAGCTTTCTTT. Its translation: CASSYGVGTEAFF.